These 12 T cell receptor beta chains came from one sample sequenced in a study of blood T cell repertoires in COVID-19. Assay used: immunoSEQ multiplex PCR; TCRdb lists only in-frame clones, some missing. The top ten hold less than 3.5% of the sample, which has about 340,000 clones, approximately 89% seen once. The sequenced sample was peripheral blood. These receptors originate from a woman aged 18-29 years who had recovered from COVID-19.

Worth noting for this clone: Additional DNA sequences in this sample encode the identical CDR3. The rearrangement joins TRBV9 to TRBJ2-3; D may be TRBD2 (6 bases). The CDR3 runs 15 residues. Trimming shortened V by 0 bases and J by 4 bases, and 12 bases separated the two germline ends. From germline, CDR1 is SGDLS and CDR2 YYNGEE. The DNA for the CDR3 is TGTGCCAGCAGCGTAGAAAGCGGGCGGGCAGATACGCAGTATTTT. It yields the protein CASSVESGRADTQYF.

V and J are TRBV29-1 and TRBJ2-1; no reliable D call. CDR3 length equals 14 residues. The germline V gene encodes CDR1 SQVTM and CDR2 ANQGSEA. Trimming removed 4 bases from V and 8 bases from J, with 18 bases in between. Here the CDR3 reads CSVGPLGWRDEQFF. CDR3 in DNA: TGCAGCGTTGGACCTCTTGGGTGGAGAGATGAGCAGTTCTTC.

The chain has TRBV30 and TRBJ2-3; D may be TRBD1 (5 bases). The CDR3 consists of 13 residues. The V gene lost 0 bases and the J gene lost 6 bases, with 10 bases spanning the gap. Germline V gene data show CDR1 as GTSNPN and CDR2 as SVGIG (reference sequence). The CDR3 DNA reads as TGTGCCTGGAGTGTACGTTGGGGCGATACGCAGTATTTT. This sequence encodes CAWSVRWGDTQYF.

Only one count was recorded for this clone. The gene calls are TRBV5-6 and TRBJ1-2; D may be TRBD1 (6 bases). Between the trimmed V and J ends, which lost 9 bases and 6 bases, there was a span of 12 bases. Germline V CDR1 and CDR2: SGHDT, YYEEEE. This CDR3 region has 11 residues. The CDR3 DNA follows: TGTGCCACGGGAAGGGGGAATGGCTACACCTTC. Translation: CATGRGNGYTF. Looking up the rest from reference TRBV5-6 and TRBJ1-2 gives the full variable domain: DAGVTQSPTHLIKTRGQQVTLRCSPKSGHDTVSWYQQALGQGPQFIFQYYEEEERQRGNFPDRFSGHQFPNYSSELNVNALLLGDSALYLCATGRGNGYTFGSGTRLTVV.

The sample holds one count of this clone. This chain links TRBV30 with TRBJ1-6, with 7 bases lining up with TRBD1. J gave up 9 bases and V 3 bases, and 14 bases lay outside the gene matches. CDR1 and CDR2 (germline): GTSNPN, SVGIG (reference sequence). The CDR3 has 16 residues. The CDR3 loop reads CAWSRRGQGQGSPLHF. The CDR3 DNA sequence: TGTGCCTGGAGCCGGAGGGGGCAGGGGCAGGGTTCACCCCTCCACTTT. Complete variable domain (other parts from reference TRBV30 and TRBJ1-6): SQTIHQWPATLVQPVGSPLSLECTVEGTSNPNLYWYRQAAGRGLQLLFYSVGIGQISSEVPQNLSASRPQDRQFILSSKKLLLSDSGFYLCAWSRRGQGQGSPLHFGNGTRLTVT.

CDR3 sequence reads: CASSSEGLLGTEAFF. CDR3 nucleotides: TGTGCCAGCAGCTCCGAGGGCCTTCTGGGCACTGAAGCTTTCTTT. The V call is TRBV11-3, the J call TRBJ1-1; D is unclear. The CDR3 covers 15 residues. The germline V gene has CDR1 SGHNT and CDR2 YENEEA. The V and J ends lost 4 bases and 4 bases respectively, with 16 bases between them. Looking up the rest from reference TRBV11-3 and TRBJ1-1 gives the full variable domain: EAGVVQSPRYKIIEKKQPVAFWCNPISGHNTLYWYLQNLGQGPELLIRYENEEAVDDSQLPKDRFSAERLKGVDSTLKIQPAELGDSAVYLCASSSEGLLGTEAFFGQGTRLTVV.

This clone has a single count. CDR3 coding DNA: TGCGCCAGCAGTGAAAACAGGGGCGGCGAGCAGTACGTC. It translates to CASSENRGGEQYV. The chain recombines TRBV10-1 with TRBJ2-7, with TRBD1 identical over 7 bases. Germline V lookup: CDR1 WNHNN, CDR2 SYGVQD (reference sequence). The CDR3 totals 13 residues. V dropped 3 bases and J dropped 6; count of bases not matched to a gene: 5.

The chain employs TRBV11-3 and TRBJ2-5; perhaps TRBD2 as D (6 bases). CDR1 SGHNT and CDR2 YENEEA come from the germline V gene. This CDR3 spans 15 amino acids. Trimming shortened V by 5 bases and J by 5 bases, and 18 bases separated the two germline ends. The CDR3, as DNA: TGTGCCAGCAGCAAGGGCCTAGGAGGGGACGAGACCCAGTACTTC. Translation gives CASSKGLGGDETQYF. Looking up the rest from reference TRBV11-3 and TRBJ2-5 gives the full variable domain: EAGVVQSPRYKIIEKKQPVAFWCNPISGHNTLYWYLQNLGQGPELLIRYENEEAVDDSQLPKDRFSAERLKGVDSTLKIQPAELGDSAVYLCASSKGLGGDETQYFGPGTRLLVL.

The genes are TRBV11-3 and TRBJ1-1; D gene unclear. V was trimmed by 7 bases and J by 5 bases, leaving 11 bases between them. The CDR3 has 12 amino acids. Germline V gene sequence: CDR1 SGHNT, CDR2 YENEEA. The CDR3 reads CASTRGGTEAFF. As DNA, the CDR3 is TGTGCCAGCACCAGAGGAGGGACTGAAGCTTTCTTT. Full variable domain (rest looked up from reference TRBV11-3 and TRBJ1-1): EAGVVQSPRYKIIEKKQPVAFWCNPISGHNTLYWYLQNLGQGPELLIRYENEEAVDDSQLPKDRFSAERLKGVDSTLKIQPAELGDSAVYLCASTRGGTEAFFGQGTRLTVV.

The chain recombines TRBV11-3 with TRBJ1-1; TRBD1 matches at 7 bases. The CDR3 runs 16 residues. V was pared by 2 bases and J by 6 bases, with 12 bases of the junction left unmatched. The V gene's germline CDR1 is SGHNT and CDR2 YENEEA. DNA for the CDR3: TGTGCCAGCAGCTTACCCCCCCTGTACAGGGGTGCTGAAGCTTTCTTT. This codes for CASSLPPLYRGAEAFF.

The chain joins TRBV21-1 to TRBJ2-2; the table's D call, TRBD1, has no DNA check behind it. TRBV21-1 is a listed pseudogene. The CDR3 consists of 18 residues. In DNA, the CDR3 is TGTGCCAGCAGCAAAGCTGGGGACAGGGTGGTGAGCACCGGGGAGCTGTTTTTT. Encoded protein: CASSKAGDRVVSTGELFF.

This chain joins TRBV2 and TRBJ1-1, with 8 bases fitting TRBD1. The length of the CDR3 is 13 residues. J lost 6 bases, V lost 5 bases, and 5 bases had no gene match. The germline V gene encodes CDR1 SNHLY and CDR2 FYNNEI. CDR3 amino acids: CASSQQGVAEAFF. The CDR3 DNA follows: TGTGCCAGCAGTCAACAGGGGGTGGCTGAAGCTTTCTTT.